This entry lists 7 T cell receptor beta chains sequenced from one sample in a study of blood T cell repertoires in COVID-19. TCRdb's copy holds only in-frame clones and misses some; the assay was immunoSEQ multiplex PCR. The sample comprises about 250,000 clones, over 80% of which are singletons, and more than 1.5% rests with the top ten. Source material: peripheral blood. Receptors were obtained from a woman aged 40 to 50 who had recovered from COVID-19.

Note on this clone: The identical CDR3 is also encoded by other nucleotide sequences in the sample. This rearrangement joins TRBV9 to TRBJ2-3; D is ambiguous. The CDR3 covers 12 residues. Germline CDR1 reads SGDLS; CDR2 reads YYNGEE. The V gene lost 4 bases and the J gene lost 2 bases, with 5 bases spanning the gap. CDR3 region: CASSPSTDTQYF. CDR3 DNA: TGTGCCAGCAGCCCATCCACAGATACGCAGTATTTT.

J is TRBJ2-7 and V is TRBV10-3, with 7 bases lining up with TRBD1. CDR3 length: 14 residues. The V gene end was trimmed by 0 bases and the J gene end by 6 bases; junction bases not matched to a gene: 5. Per the germline V gene, CDR1 is ENHRY and CDR2 is SYGVKD. The CDR3 sequence is CAISESRQGFEQYF. In DNA form, the CDR3 reads TGTGCCATCAGTGAGTCGCGACAGGGATTCGAGCAGTACTTC.

This clone was picked up a small number of times. Distinct nucleotide sequences in the sample also encode this CDR3. The genes are TRBV11-2 and TRBJ1-1, with D uncertain. The V gene lost 3 bases and the J gene lost 0 bases, with 5 bases spanning the gap. Germline CDR1 SGHAT, CDR2 FQNNGV. The CDR3 contains 13 residues. The CDR3, as DNA: TGTGCCAGCAGCTTGAGGTTGAACACTGAAGCTTTCTTT. Translation: CASSLRLNTEAFF.

The chain joins TRBV28 to TRBJ2-1, with TRBD1 matching 7 bases. V gave up 6 bases and J gave up 7 bases; unmatched junction bases: 12. CDR1 and CDR2 from the germline V gene are MDHEN and SYDVKM. This CDR3 region has 15 residues. The CDR3, as DNA: TGTGCCAGCAGGCTTGAGGGGGCGAATGGGAATGAGCAGTTCTTC. This translates into CASRLEGANGNEQFF.

The chain uses TRBV5-1 and TRBJ1-4; TRBD1 matches 7 bases. Germline CDR1 is SGHRS and CDR2 is YFSETQ. Unmatched junction bases numbered 8, after V lost 0 bases and J lost 0 bases. This CDR3 comprises 18 residues. For the CDR3, the DNA is TGCGCCAGCAGCTTGGGACAGGGAACCCGCGCAACTAATGAAAAACTGTTTTTT. Translating it yields CASSLGQGTRATNEKLFF.

This chain connects TRBV2 to TRBJ1-4; weak D call: TRBD1 (6 bases). Trimming removed 7 bases at V and 0 bases at J, with 15 bases between. The V gene's germline CDR1 is SNHLY and CDR2 FYNNEI. The CDR3 runs 16 residues. The CDR3 sequence is CASNRQAGATNEKLFF. Here the CDR3 DNA reads TGTGCCAGCAACCGACAGGCTGGAGCAACTAATGAAAAACTGTTTTTT.

V gene TRBV25-1 combines with J gene TRBJ1-1; D may be TRBD1 (6 bases). V gave up 0 bases and J gave up 3 bases, with 11 bases separating them. CDR1 and CDR2 from the germline V gene are MGHDK and SYGVNS. The CDR3 spans 15 residues. CDR3 DNA sequence: TGTGCCAGCAGTGAATACAGGGGCCAGGACACTGAAGCTTTCTTT. Protein: CASSEYRGQDTEAFF.